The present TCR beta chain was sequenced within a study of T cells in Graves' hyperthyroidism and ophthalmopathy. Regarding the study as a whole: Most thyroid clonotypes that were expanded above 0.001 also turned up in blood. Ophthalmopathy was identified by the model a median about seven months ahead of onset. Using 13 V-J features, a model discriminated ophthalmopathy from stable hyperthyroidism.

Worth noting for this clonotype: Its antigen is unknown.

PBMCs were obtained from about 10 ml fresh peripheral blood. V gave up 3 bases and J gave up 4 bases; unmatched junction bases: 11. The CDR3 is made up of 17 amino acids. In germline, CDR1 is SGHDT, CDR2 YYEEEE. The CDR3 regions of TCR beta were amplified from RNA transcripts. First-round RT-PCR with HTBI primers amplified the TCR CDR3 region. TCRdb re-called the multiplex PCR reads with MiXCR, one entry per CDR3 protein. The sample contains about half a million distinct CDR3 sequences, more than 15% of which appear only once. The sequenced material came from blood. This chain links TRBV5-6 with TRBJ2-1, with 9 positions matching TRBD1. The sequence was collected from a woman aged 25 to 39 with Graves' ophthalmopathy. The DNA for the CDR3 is TGTGCCAGCAGCTCACTCACCGGGACAGGGTTGTACAATGAGCAGTTCTTC. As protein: CASSSLTGTGLYNEQFF. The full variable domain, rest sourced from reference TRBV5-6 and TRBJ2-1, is DAGVTQSPTHLIKTRGQQVTLRCSPKSGHDTVSWYQQALGQGPQFIFQYYEEEERQRGNFPDRFSGHQFPNYSSELNVNALLLGDSALYLCASSSLTGTGLYNEQFFGPGTRLTVL.